The sequence of this T cell receptor (beta chain) was determined in a study of blood T cells in healthy people across ages. PCR was performed a second time for about 7 to 11 cycles using a sample-barcoded 5' primer and a J-beta primer mix. Using its own MiXCR run on the 5' RACE reads, TCRdb lists one record per CDR3 protein. The sample contains 650,000 to 950,000 distinct CDR3 sequences, approximately 48% of which appear only once. This CDR3 is built from 14 residues. Germline CDR1 and CDR2: MNHNY and SVGAGI (reference sequence). The V gene lost 8 bases and the J gene lost 2 bases, with 14 bases spanning the gap.

The receptor was isolated from a man between 60 and 70 years old in good health. The specimen was blood. V is TRBV6-6 and J is TRBJ2-3; possibly TRBD2 for D (5 bases). CDR3 nucleotide sequence: TGTGCCAGCCAACGGGGTAGCCACACAGATACGCAGTATTTT. This gives the protein CASQRGSHTDTQYF.